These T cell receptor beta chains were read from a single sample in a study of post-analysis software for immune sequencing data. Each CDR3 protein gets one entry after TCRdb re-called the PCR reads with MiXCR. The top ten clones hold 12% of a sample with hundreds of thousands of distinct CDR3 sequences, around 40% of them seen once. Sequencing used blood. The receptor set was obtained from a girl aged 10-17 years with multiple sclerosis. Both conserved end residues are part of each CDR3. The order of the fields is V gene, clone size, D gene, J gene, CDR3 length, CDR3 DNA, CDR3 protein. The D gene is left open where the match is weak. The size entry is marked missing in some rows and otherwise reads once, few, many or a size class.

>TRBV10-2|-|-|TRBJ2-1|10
TGCGCCACATGGGACTCGACGCAGTTCTTC
CATWDSTQFF
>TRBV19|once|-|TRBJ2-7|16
TGTGCCAGTAGTATGAGGAGGGATTCGTATCAGTACGAGCAGTACTTC
CASSMRRDSYQYEQYF
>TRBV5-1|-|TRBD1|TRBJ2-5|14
TGCGCCAGCAGCCCGGGGACAGACCAAGAGACCCAGTACTTC
CASSPGTDQETQYF
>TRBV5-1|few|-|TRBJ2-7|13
TGCGCCAGCAGCTTGGACAGGAGGTACGAGCAGTACTTC
CASSLDRRYEQYF
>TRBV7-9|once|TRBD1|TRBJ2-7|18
TGTGCCAGCAGTTACATACAGGGGGCCCAAACCTCTTTCTACGAGCAGTACTTC
CASSYIQGAQTSFYEQYF
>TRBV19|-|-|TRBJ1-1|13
TGTGCCAGTATTGCGAGAGTTAACACTGAAGCTTTCTTT
CASIARVNTEAFF
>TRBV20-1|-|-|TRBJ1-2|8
TGCAGTGCTCTATACTACACCTTC
CSALYYTF
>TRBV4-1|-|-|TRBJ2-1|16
TGCGCCAGCAGCCAAGGGGCCGGGAGCTCCTACAATGAGCAGTTCTTC
CASSQGAGSSYNEQFF
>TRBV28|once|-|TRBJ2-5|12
TGTGCCAGCAGTGTCCGCCAAGAGACCCAGTACTTC
CASSVRQETQYF
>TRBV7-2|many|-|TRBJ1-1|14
TGTGCCAGCAGCTTAGGGCCGGGGAACACTGAAGCTTTCTTT
CASSLGPGNTEAFF
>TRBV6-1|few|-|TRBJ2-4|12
TGTGCCAGCAGTGAACGACGGGCAGAGCAGTACTTC
CASSERRAEQYF
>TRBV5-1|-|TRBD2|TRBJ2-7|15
TGCGCCAGCAGGTATACGGGACTAGCGGGACTGAAGCAGTACTTC
CASRYTGLAGLKQYF
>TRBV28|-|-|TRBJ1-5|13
TGTGCCAGCAGTGCAAACAGGGTTCAGCCCCAGCATTTT
CASSANRVQPQHF
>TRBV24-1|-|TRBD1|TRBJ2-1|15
TGTGCCACCAGTGAAACCGGGACAGGGAGCGGCGAGCAGTTCTTC
CATSETGTGSGEQFF
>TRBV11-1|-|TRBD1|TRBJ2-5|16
TGTGCCAGCAGCTCCTACAGGGGGCGCCTCCAAGAGACCCAGTACTTC
CASSSYRGRLQETQYF
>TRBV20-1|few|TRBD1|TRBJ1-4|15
TGCAGTGCTAGAGTCCAGGGGGGAACTAATGAAAAACTGTTTTTT
CSARVQGGTNEKLFF
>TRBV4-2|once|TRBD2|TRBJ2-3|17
TGTGCCAGCAGCCAAGTTTCTAGCGGGAGAAGGACAGATACGCAGTATTTT
CASSQVSSGRRTDTQYF
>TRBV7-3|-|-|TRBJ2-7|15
TGTGCCAGCAGCTTAGCCCCTCAATTTGAAGACGAGCAGTACTTC
CASSLAPQFEDEQYF
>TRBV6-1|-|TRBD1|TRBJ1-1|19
TGTGCCAGCGCAAAATGGACCCGCAGGGGGCGAGGAGGGAACACTGAAGCTTTCTTT
CASAKWTRRGRGGNTEAFF
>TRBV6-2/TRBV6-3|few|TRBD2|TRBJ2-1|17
TGTGCCAGCAGTTATAGGGCCTCTAGCGGTTCACACAATGAGCAGTTCTTC
CASSYRASSGSHNEQFF
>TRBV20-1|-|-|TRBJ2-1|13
TGCGGTGCACCGGGGGAGAACCACAACGAGCAGTTCTTC
CGAPGENHNEQFF
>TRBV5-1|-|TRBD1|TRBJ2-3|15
TGCACCAGCAGCGGGGACAGGGGGCTCGCAGATACGCAGTATTTT
CTSSGDRGLADTQYF
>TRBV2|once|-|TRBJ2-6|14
TGTGCCAGCATGGACTCGGCTGGGGCCAACGTCCTGACTTTC
CASMDSAGANVLTF
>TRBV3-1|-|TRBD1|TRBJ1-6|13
TGTGCCAGCAGGATCGGACAGGGCTCACCCCTCCACTTT
CASRIGQGSPLHF
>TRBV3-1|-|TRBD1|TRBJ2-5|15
TGTGCCAGCAGCCAAGAGGACAGGCCCCAAGAGACCCAGTACTTC
CASSQEDRPQETQYF
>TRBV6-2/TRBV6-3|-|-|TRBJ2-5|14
TGTGCCAGCAGACAGCGGATGCTCCAAGAGACCCAGTACTTC
CASRQRMLQETQYF
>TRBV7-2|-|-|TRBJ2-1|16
TGTGCCAGCAGCTTGGGCCCGGCCCCGAGGTCGAATGAGCAGTTCTTC
CASSLGPAPRSNEQFF
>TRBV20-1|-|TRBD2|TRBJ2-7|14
TGCAGTGCCCGTACTAGCGGGAGCTTCGGTGAGCAGTACTTC
CSARTSGSFGEQYF
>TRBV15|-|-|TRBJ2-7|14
TGTGCCACCAGCAGGGGCGTCCAGGGCTACGAGCAGTACTTC
CATSRGVQGYEQYF
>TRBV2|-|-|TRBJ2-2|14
TGTGCCAGCAGTGATATGGGGGGTGCCGGGGAGCTGTTTTTT
CASSDMGGAGELFF
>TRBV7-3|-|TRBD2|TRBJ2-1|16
TGTGCCAGCAGCCGGGGACTAGCGGGAGGGGGCAATGAGCAGTTCTTC
CASSRGLAGGGNEQFF
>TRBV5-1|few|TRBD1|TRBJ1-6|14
TGCGCCAGCAGCACAGGGGACCGAAATTCACCCCTCCACTTT
CASSTGDRNSPLHF
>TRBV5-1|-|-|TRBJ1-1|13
TGCGCCAGCAGTTGGGGGGAACAAGATGAAGCTTTCTTT
CASSWGEQDEAFF
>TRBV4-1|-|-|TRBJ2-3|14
TGCGCCAGCAGCCAAGATCCCGCACCAGATACGCAGTATTTT
CASSQDPAPDTQYF
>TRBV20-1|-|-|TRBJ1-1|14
TGCAGTGCTAGAGGCAGGGAAATTAGGGCTGAAGCTTTCTTT
CSARGREIRAEAFF
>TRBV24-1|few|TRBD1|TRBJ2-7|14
TGTGCCACCAGTCGAGGGCAGGGGGCCAACGAGCAGTACTTC
CATSRGQGANEQYF
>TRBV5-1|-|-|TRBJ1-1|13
TGCGCCAGCGGACTACAGCCCGCCACTGAAGCTTTCTTT
CASGLQPATEAFF
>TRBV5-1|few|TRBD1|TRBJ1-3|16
TGCGCCAGCAGCTACGGACAGGGGGCGCTTGGAAACACCATATATTTT
CASSYGQGALGNTIYF
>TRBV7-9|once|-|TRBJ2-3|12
TGTGTCAGCAGCCAAAGCACAGATACGCAGTATTTT
CVSSQSTDTQYF
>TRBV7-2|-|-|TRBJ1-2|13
TGTGCCAGCAGCTCGGACAGAAGTTATGGCTACACCTTC
CASSSDRSYGYTF
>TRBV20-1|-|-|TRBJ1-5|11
TGCAGTGCTAGGGGCAATCAGCCCCAGCATTTT
CSARGNQPQHF
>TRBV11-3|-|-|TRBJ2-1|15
TGTGCCAGCAGCTTAGATTCGGGACACAGGGATGAGCAGTTCTTC
CASSLDSGHRDEQFF
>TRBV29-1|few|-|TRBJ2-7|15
TGCAGCGTTGAAGTAGTAGGGTCATCGTCCTACGAGCAGTACTTC
CSVEVVGSSSYEQYF
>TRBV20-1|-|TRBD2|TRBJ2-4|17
TGCAGTGCTAGAGCTGAACTAGCGGGATTTTTGTCGCGGGAGCAGTACTTC
CSARAELAGFLSREQYF
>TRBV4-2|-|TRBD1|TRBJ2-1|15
TGTGCCAGCAGCCACCGGGACAGTTCCTACAATGAGCAGTTCTTC
CASSHRDSSYNEQFF
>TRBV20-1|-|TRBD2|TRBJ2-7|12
TGCAGTGTCTCTAGCGGGATAGACGAGCAGTACTTC
CSVSSGIDEQYF
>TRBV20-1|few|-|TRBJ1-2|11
TGCAGTGCTAGCGAAGGGTATGGCTACACCTTC
CSASEGYGYTF
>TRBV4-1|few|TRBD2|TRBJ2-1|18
TGCGCCAGCAGCCGGGTTGAGGGCGATAGCGGGACTGGCAATGAGCAGTTCTTC
CASSRVEGDSGTGNEQFF
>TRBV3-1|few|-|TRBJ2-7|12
TGTGCCAGCAGCGCATTTCCCTCCGAGCAGTACTTC
CASSAFPSEQYF
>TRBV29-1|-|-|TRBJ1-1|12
TGCAGCGTTGAAACTCGGGCTGTTACGGCTTTCTTT
CSVETRAVTAFF
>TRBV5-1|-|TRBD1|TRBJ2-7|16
TGCGCCAGCAGCTTTGAGGCACGGGACAGAGGCTACGAGCAGTACTTC
CASSFEARDRGYEQYF
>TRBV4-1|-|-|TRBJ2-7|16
TGCGCCAGCAGCCAAGTGGCCGTAAACCCCTCCTACGAGCAGTACTTC
CASSQVAVNPSYEQYF
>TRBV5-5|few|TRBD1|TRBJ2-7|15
TGTGCCAGCACCCCAGGACAGGAAAGCTCCTACGAGCAGTACTTC
CASTPGQESSYEQYF
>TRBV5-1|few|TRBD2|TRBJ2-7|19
TGCGCCAGCAGCGTCCAACTAGCGGGAGGGAGTTTGGGATCCTACGAGCAGTACTTC
CASSVQLAGGSLGSYEQYF
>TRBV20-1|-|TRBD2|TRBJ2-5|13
TGCAGTGCTAGAAGACTAGCGACGGAGACCCAGTACTTC
CSARRLATETQYF
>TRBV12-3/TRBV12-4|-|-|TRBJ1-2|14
TGTGCCAGCACCCCGGGCAGCCCGAACTATGGCTACACCTTC
CASTPGSPNYGYTF
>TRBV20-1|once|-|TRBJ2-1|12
TGCAGTGCTAGAGTGCCCAGCAATGAGCAGTTCTTC
CSARVPSNEQFF